This T cell receptor (beta chain) was obtained from a study of cytomegalovirus exposure and HLA in healthy donors. Vbeta (60) and Jbeta (13) primers were used in the PCR. Generated by immunoSEQ multiplex PCR, the TCRdb table keeps only in-frame clones and is missing some. In the table there are some 190,000 clones, roughly 77% of which are singletons. The CDR3 is 15 residues long. The germline V and J ends were trimmed by 8 bases and 5 bases, with 22 bases remaining between them. Germline V gene sequence: CDR1 SEHNR, CDR2 FQNEAQ (reference sequence). Study-wide points: An observed cluster of highly shared sequence variants was recorded as a likely sequencing artifact. Later on, a genetic analysis was performed. It linked a missense variant in DCLRE1C with V- and J-gene trimming of TCR beta.

On this clone: No antigen is known for it.

The chain has TRBV7-9 and TRBJ2-7, with D perhaps TRBD2 (7 bases). The material sequenced was PBMCs. This TCR was sampled from a man between 35 and 55 years old in good health and CMV-seropositive. DNA for the CDR3: TGTGCCAGCTCTCTACTAGGGGGAGGGTTAAACGAGCAGTACTTC. This gives the protein CASSLLGGGLNEQYF.